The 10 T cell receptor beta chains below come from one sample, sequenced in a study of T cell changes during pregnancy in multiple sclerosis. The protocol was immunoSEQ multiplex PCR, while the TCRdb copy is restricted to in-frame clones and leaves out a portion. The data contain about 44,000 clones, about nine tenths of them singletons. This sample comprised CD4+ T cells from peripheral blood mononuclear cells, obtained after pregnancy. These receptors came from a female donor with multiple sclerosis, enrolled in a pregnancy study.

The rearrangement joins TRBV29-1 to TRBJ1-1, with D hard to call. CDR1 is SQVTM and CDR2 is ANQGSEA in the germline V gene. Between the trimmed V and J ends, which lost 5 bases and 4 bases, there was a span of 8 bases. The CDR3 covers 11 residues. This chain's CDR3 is CSVSRSTEAFF. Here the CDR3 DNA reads TGCAGCGTTTCGAGGAGCACTGAAGCTTTCTTT. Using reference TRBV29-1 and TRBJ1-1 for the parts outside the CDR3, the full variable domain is SAVISQKPSRDICQRGTSLTIQCQVDSQVTMMFWYRQQPGQSLTLIATANQGSEATYESGFVIDKFPISRPNLTFSTLTVSNMSPEDSSIYLCSVSRSTEAFFGQGTRLTVV.

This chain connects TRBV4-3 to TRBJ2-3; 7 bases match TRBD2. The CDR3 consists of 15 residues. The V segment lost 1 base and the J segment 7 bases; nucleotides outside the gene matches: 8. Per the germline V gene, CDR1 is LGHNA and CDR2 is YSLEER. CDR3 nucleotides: TGCGCCAGCAGCCAAGGACTAGCTACGAGTTATACGCAGTATTTT. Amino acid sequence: CASSQGLATSYTQYF.

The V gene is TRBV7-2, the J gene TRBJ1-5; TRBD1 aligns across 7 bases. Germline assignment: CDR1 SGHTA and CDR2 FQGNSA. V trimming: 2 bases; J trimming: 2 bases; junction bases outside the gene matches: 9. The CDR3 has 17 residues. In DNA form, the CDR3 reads TGTGCCAGCAGCTTAATCCCAGGGGGGAATGGCAATCAGCCCCAGCATTTT. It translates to CASSLIPGGNGNQPQHF.

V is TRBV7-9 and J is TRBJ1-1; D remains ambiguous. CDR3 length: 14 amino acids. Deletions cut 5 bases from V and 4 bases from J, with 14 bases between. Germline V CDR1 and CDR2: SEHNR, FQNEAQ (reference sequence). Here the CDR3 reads CASSPLVLVTEAFF. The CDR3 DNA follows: TGTGCCAGCAGCCCCTTAGTGCTCGTCACTGAAGCTTTCTTT.

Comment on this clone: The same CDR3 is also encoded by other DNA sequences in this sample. This CDR3 reads CASSLDRGNTEAFF. CDR3 coding DNA: TGCGCCAGCAGCTTGGACAGGGGGAACACTGAAGCTTTCTTT. The genes are TRBV5-1 and TRBJ1-1, with 7 bases identical to TRBD1. The CDR3 totals 14 residues. From germline, CDR1 is SGHRS and CDR2 YFSETQ. Trimming at V came to 0 bases and at J to 1 base, leaving 0 bases not matched to a gene.

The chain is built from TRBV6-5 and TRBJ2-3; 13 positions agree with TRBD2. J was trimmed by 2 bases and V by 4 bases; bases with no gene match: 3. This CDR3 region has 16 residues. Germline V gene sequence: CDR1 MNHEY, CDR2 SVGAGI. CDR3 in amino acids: CASSSGLAGNTDTQYF. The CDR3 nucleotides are TGTGCCAGCAGTTCGGGACTAGCGGGGAACACAGATACGCAGTATTTT.

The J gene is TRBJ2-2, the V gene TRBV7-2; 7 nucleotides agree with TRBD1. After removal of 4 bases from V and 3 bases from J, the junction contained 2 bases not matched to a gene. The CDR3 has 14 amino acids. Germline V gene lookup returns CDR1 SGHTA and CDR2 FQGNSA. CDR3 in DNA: TGTGCCAGCAGCTACACAGGGGACACCGGGGAGCTGTTTTTT. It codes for CASSYTGDTGELFF.

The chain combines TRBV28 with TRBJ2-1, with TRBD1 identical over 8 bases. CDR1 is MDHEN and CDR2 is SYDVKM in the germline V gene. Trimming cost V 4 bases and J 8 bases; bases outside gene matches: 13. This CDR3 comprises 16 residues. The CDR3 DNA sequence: TGTGCCAGCAGTTCCCCCAGGGGGCCCGACCATGATGAGCAGTTCTTC. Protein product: CASSSPRGPDHDEQFF.

The CDR3, as DNA: TGTGCCAGCAGTTACAACCGAGACAGGGCTGAAGCTTTCTTT. Amino acids: CASSYNRDRAEAFF. This chain links TRBV6-5 with TRBJ1-1; 7 bases match TRBD1. CDR3 length: 14 amino acids. V dropped 2 bases and J dropped 6; count of bases not matched to a gene: 6. Germline assignment: CDR1 MNHEY and CDR2 SVGAGI.

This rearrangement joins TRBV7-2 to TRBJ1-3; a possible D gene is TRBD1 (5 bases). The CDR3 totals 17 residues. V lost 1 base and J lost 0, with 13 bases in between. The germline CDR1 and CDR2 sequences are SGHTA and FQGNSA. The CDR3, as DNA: TGTGCCAGCAGCTTAGTTGGGGGGGGAAGCTCTGGAAACACCATATATTTT. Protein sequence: CASSLVGGGSSGNTIYF.